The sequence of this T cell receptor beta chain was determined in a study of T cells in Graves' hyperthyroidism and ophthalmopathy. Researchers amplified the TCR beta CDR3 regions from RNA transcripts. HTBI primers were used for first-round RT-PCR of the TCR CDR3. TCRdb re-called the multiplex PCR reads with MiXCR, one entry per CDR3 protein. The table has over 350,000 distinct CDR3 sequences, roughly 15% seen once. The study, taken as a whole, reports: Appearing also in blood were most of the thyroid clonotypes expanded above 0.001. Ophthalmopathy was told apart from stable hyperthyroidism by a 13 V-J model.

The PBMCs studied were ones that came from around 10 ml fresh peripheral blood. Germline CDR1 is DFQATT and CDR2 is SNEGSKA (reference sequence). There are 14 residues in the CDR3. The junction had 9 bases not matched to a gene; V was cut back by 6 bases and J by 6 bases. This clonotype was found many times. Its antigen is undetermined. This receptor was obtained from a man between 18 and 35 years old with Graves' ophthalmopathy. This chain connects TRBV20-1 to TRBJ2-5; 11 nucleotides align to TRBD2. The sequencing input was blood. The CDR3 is CSATPGLAVKTQYF. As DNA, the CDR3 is TGCAGTGCAACCCCGGGACTAGCGGTAAAGACCCAGTACTTC.